This T cell receptor (beta chain) came from a study of sequential checkpoint blockade in melanoma. About the study: Each arm's sequence ended with maintenance nivolumab.

Treatment specified: randomized to nivolumab then ipilimumab (arm A) or the reverse (arm B). Unmatched junction bases numbered 1, after V lost 0 bases and J lost 6 bases. Germline V CDR1 and CDR2: GTSNPN, SVGIG (reference sequence). The CDR3 extends over 13 amino acids. The protocol was immunoSEQ multiplex PCR, while the TCRdb copy is restricted to in-frame clones and leaves out a portion. The table shows 30,000 to 35,000 clones, with around 82% occurring only once. This receptor was taken from a human donor with melanoma. This chain connects TRBV30 to TRBJ2-2; 7 bases align to TRBD2. The sample in question was CD8+ T cells sorted from blood (inferred from file names), obtained from a patient given nivolumab and ipilimumab in sequence. DNA for the CDR3: TGTGCCTGGAGTGTACTAGCGCCCGGGGAGCTGTTTTTT. This codes for CAWSVLAPGELFF.